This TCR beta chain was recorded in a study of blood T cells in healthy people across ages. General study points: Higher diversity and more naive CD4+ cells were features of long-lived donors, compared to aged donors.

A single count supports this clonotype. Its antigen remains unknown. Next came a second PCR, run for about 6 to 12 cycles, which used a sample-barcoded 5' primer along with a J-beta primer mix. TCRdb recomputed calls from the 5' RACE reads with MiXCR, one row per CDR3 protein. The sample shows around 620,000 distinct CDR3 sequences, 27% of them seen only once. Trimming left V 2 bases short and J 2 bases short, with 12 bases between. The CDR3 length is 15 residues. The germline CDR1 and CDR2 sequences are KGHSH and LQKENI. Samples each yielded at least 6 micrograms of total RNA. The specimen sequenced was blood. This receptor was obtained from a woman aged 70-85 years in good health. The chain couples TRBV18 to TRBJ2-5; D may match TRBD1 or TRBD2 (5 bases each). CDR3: CASSPIWGSQETQYF. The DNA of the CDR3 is TGTGCCAGCTCACCAATTTGGGGGAGTCAAGAGACCCAGTACTTC.